This TCR beta chain was documented in a study of blood T cell repertoires in COVID-19. Study context: Donors in the United States, Italy and Spain gave samples during acute or convalescent COVID-19. The analysed material was cDNA or gDNA that came from T cells, B-cell-depleted T cells, or PBMCs.

Per the study methods: Quantification of nucleated cells was approximated via reference gene primer amplification. The method was immunoSEQ multiplex PCR; TCRdb's version includes in-frame clones alone and lacks a portion of them. V, J and clone size reflect that table, while D and trimming were determined from the DNA. Seen here are approximately 94,000 clones, around 90% observed once, and the top ten hold roughly 8.1%. This clone has just one count. Germline-derived CDR1 and CDR2 are SGDLS and YYNGEE. The length of the CDR3 is 13 residues. V was clipped by 0 bases and J by 8 bases, with 11 bases between them.

This chain joins TRBV9 and TRBJ1-2; D call uncertain. The specimen was peripheral blood. The clonotype was recovered from a woman in her sixties or seventies with acute or convalescent COVID-19. The CDR3 DNA follows: TGTGCCAGCAGCGTAGCTGAGGGAATGGGCTACACCTTC. As protein: CASSVAEGMGYTF.